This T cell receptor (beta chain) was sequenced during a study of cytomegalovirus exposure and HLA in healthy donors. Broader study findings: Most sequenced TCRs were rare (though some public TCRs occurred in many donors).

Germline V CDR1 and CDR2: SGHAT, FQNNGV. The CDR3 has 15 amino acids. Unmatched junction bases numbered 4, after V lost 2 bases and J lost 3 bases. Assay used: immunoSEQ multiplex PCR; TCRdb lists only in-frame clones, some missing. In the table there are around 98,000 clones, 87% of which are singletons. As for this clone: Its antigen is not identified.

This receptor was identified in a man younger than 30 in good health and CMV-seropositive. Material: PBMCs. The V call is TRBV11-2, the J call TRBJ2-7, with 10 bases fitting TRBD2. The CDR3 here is CASSLSLAGDYEQYF. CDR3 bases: TGTGCCAGCAGCTTATCCCTAGCGGGAGACTACGAGCAGTACTTC.